The T cell receptor beta chain described here comes from a study of blood T cells in healthy people across ages. In germline, CDR1 is LGHNA, CDR2 YNFKEQ. J gave up 0 bases and V 3 bases, and 7 bases lay outside the gene matches. CDR3 length equals 17 residues. Using a J-beta primer mix together with a sample-barcoded 5' primer, a second PCR was run for about 7 to 12 cycles. Each CDR3 protein gets one entry after TCRdb re-called the 5' RACE reads with MiXCR. The repertoire holds about 2 million distinct CDR3 sequences, with around half as singletons. This chain links TRBV4-2 with TRBJ2-7; 11 nucleotides match TRBD2. Sequenced sample: blood. The receptor comes from a woman in her thirties or forties in good health. This CDR3 is CASSQAPLAGGSYEQYF. CDR3 DNA: TGTGCCAGCAGCCAGGCCCCTCTAGCGGGGGGCTCCTACGAGCAGTACTTC.